This T cell receptor (beta chain) was recorded in a study of blood T cell repertoires in COVID-19. Study-level information: The origin of the acute and convalescent COVID-19 samples was the United States, Italy and Spain. PBMCs, B-cell-depleted T cells, or T cells provided the cDNA or gDNA that made up the material.

Clones were read by immunoSEQ multiplex PCR, and TCRdb kept only the in-frame ones, dropping some. The table has approximately 360,000 clones, roughly 90% seen once. Living in about two dozen US areas, the participants were between about 18 and 100 years of age. Cohorts were based on clinical histories the participants reported. The length of the CDR3 is 14 residues. From germline, CDR1 is PRHDT and CDR2 FYEKMQ (reference sequence). Trimming cost V 5 bases and J 4 bases; bases outside gene matches: 6. The genes are TRBV13 and TRBJ1-1; 8 nucleotides line up with TRBD1. The sample consisted of PBMCs or T cells enriched from blood (not recorded which). This clonotype originated in a woman aged 25-40 years with acute COVID-19. The CDR3 spells CASSPGQGFTEAFF. The CDR3 DNA reads as TGTGCCAGCAGCCCCGGACAGGGATTCACTGAAGCTTTCTTT.